This T cell receptor beta chain was documented in a study of CD8+ T cells in alopecia areata. After isolation, RNA underwent reverse transcription to generate cDNA as the sequencing template. Profiled with immunoSEQ multiplex PCR; TCRdb holds only in-frame clones, not every one. The table includes 90,000 to 130,000 clones, roughly 55% detected once. Study observations and caveats: The study found higher clonality in lesional than normal scalp, especially in alopecia totalis/universalis.

CDR3 size: 17 residues. From germline, CDR1 is SQVTM and CDR2 ANQGSEA. V was pared by 0 bases and J by 10 bases, with 14 bases of the junction left unmatched. Note on this clone: Its antigen is unknown.

Sampling of alopecia areata patients yielded lesional scalp punch biopsies as well as peripheral blood. The authors sorted CD4+ and CD8+ T cells from PBMCs. Sample: NKG2D-low CD8+ T cells sorted from blood. The rearrangement uses TRBV29-1 and TRBJ2-1; 11 nucleotides align to TRBD2. The source is a human donor with alopecia areata. The CDR3 is CSVEDRASGRPAGEQFF. The DNA for the CDR3 is TGCAGCGTTGAAGATAGGGCTAGCGGGAGGCCGGCAGGGGAGCAGTTCTTC.